This entry is about one T cell receptor (beta chain). Its antigen remains unknown. Germline CDR1 is SGDLS and CDR2 is YYNGEE. The CDR3 is 18 residues long. V lost 3 bases and J lost 7; bases outside the gene matches: 18. The sample comes from a study of cytomegalovirus exposure and HLA in healthy donors. Study-level points and caveats: It was reported that the classifier diagnosed cytomegalovirus status with high specificity and sensitivity in both the original and validation cohorts.

In the PCR, 60 Vbeta and 13 Jbeta primers were used. Method: immunoSEQ multiplex PCR; TCRdb's copy keeps in-frame clones and lacks some. The data hold around 150,000 clones, with about four fifths observed a single time. This sequence originates from a human donor in good health. V and J are TRBV9 and TRBJ1-2; 10 nucleotides align to TRBD1. Sequences were obtained from PBMCs. CDR3 sequence reads: CASSAPGTGVLDARGYTF. As DNA, the CDR3 is TGTGCCAGCAGCGCCCCTGGGACAGGGGTATTAGATGCGCGTGGCTACACCTTC.